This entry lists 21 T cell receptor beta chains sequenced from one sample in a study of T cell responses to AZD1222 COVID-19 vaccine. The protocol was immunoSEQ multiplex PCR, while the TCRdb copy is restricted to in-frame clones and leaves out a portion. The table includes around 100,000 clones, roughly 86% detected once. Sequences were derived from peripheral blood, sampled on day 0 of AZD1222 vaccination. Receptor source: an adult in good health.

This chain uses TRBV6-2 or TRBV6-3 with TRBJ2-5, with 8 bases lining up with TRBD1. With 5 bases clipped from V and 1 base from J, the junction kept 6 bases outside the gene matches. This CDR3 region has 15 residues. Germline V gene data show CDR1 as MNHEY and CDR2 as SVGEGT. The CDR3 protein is CASSPTGTGQETQYF. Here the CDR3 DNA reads TGTGCCAGCAGTCCGACCGGGACAGGCCAAGAGACCCAGTACTTC.

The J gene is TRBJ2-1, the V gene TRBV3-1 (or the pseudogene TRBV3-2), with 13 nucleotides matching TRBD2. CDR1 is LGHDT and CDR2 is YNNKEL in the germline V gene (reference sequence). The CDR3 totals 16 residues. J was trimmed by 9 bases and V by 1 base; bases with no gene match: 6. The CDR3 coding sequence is TGTGCCAGCAGCCAAGGGACTAGCGGGAGTTTATCTGAGCAGTTCTTC. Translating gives CASSQGTSGSLSEQFF.

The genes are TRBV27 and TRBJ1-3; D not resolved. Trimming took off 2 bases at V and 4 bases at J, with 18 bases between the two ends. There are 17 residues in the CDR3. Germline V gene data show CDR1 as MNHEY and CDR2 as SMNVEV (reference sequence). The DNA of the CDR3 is TGTGCCAGCAGTTTAGGCCCCCCGGTAGGGCTCGGAAACACCATATATTTT. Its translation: CASSLGPPVGLGNTIYF.

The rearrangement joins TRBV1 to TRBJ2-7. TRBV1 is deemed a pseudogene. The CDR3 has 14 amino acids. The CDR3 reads CTSSHWPDQYEQYF. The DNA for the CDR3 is TGCACCAGCAGCCATTGGCCAGACCAGTACGAGCAGTACTTC.

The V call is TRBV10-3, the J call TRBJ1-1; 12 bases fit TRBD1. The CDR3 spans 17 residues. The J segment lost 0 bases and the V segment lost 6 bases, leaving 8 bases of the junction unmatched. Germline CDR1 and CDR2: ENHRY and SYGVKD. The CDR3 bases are TGTGCCATCAGCACCAGGGACAGGGGGCGGTTGAACACTGAAGCTTTCTTT. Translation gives CAISTRDRGRLNTEAFF.

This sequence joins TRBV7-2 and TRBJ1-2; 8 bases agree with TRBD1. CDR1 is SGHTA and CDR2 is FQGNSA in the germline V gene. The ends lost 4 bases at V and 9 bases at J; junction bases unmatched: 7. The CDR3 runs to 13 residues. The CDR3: CASSSERQGSYTF. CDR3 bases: TGTGCCAGCAGCTCCGAGAGACAGGGGAGCTACACCTTC.

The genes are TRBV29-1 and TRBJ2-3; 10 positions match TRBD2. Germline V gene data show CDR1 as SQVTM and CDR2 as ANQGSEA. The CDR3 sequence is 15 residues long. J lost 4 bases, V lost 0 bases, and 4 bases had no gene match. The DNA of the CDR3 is TGCAGCGTTGAAGACGGACTAGCGGTGGCAGATACGCAGTATTTT. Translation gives CSVEDGLAVADTQYF.

The CDR3 nucleotides are TGTGCCAGCAGGGCCTGGACAGGCTCCTACGAGCAGTACTTC. Translated, it gives CASRAWTGSYEQYF. The chain recombines TRBV2 with TRBJ2-7; 7 positions agree with TRBD1. V shed 6 bases and J 0 bases; nucleotides not matched to a gene: 5. Germline V gives CDR1 SNHLY, CDR2 FYNNEI. The CDR3 consists of 14 residues.

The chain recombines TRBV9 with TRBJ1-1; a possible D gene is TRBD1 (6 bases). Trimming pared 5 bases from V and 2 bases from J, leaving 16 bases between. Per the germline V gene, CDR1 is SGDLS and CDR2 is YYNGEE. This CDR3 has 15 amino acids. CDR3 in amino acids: CASSKRGGVNTEAFF. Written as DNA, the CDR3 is TGTGCCAGCAGTAAACGAGGGGGAGTAAACACTGAAGCTTTCTTT.

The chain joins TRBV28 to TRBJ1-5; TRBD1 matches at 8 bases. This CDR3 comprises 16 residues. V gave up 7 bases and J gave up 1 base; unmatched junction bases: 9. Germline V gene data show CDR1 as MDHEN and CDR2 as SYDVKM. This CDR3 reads CASTPQTGVSNQPQHF. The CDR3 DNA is TGTGCCAGCACCCCCCAGACAGGGGTAAGCAATCAGCCCCAGCATTTT.

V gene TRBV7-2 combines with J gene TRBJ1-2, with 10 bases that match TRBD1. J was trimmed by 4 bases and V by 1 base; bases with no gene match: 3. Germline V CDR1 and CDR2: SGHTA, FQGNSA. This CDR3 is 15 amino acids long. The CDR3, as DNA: TGTGCCAGCAGCTTAGGTGGACAGGGGGTCTATGGCTACACCTTC. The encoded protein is CASSLGGQGVYGYTF.

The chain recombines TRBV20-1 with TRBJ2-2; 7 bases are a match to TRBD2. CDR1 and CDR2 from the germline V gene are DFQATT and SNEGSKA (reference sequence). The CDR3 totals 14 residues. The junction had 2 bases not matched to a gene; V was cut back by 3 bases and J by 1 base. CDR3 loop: CSASPSGNTGELFF. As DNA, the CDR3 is TGCAGTGCTAGTCCTAGCGGGAACACCGGGGAGCTGTTTTTT.

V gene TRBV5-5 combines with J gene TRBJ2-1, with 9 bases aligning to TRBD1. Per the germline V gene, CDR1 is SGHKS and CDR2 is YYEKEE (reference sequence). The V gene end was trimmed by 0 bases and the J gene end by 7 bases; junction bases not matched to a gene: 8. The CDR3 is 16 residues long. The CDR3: CASSLAATGGMNEQFF. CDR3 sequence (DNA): TGTGCCAGCAGCTTGGCTGCGACAGGGGGTATGAATGAGCAGTTCTTC. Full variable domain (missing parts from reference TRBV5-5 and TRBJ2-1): DAGVTQSPTHLIKTRGQQVTLRCSPISGHKSVSWYQQVLGQGPQFIFQYYEKEERGRGNFPDRFSARQFPNYSSELNVNALLLGDSALYLCASSLAATGGMNEQFFGPGTRLTVL.

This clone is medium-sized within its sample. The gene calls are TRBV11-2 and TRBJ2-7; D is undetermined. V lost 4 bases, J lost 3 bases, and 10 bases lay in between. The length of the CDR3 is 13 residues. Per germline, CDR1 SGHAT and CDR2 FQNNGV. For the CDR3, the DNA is TGTGCCAGCAGCTCGGTGGACGGCTACGAGCAGTACTTC. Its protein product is CASSSVDGYEQYF.

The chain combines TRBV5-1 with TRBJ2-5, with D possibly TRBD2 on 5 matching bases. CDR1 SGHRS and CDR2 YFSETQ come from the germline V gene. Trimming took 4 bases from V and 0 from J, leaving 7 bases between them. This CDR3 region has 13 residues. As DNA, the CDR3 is TGCGCCAGCAGCATGACTAACCAAGAGACCCAGTACTTC. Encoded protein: CASSMTNQETQYF. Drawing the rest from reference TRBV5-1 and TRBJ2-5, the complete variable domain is KAGVTQTPRYLIKTRGQQVTLSCSPISGHRSVSWYQQTPGQGLQFLFEYFSETQRNKGNFPGRFSGRQFSNSRSEMNVSTLELGDSALYLCASSMTNQETQYFGPGTRLLVL.

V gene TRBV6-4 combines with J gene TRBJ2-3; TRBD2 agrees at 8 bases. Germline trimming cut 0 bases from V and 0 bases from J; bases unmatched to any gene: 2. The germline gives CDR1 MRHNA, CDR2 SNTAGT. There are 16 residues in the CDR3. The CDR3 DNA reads TGTGCCAGCAGTGACTCAGCGGGAGCTAGCACAGATACGCAGTATTTT. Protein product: CASSDSAGASTDTQYF.

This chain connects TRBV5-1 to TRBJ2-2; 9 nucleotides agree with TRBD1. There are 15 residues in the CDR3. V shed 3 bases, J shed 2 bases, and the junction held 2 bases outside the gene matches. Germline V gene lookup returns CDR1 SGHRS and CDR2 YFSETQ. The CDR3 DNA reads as TGCGCCAGCAGCTCGGGACAGGGTAACACCGGGGAGCTGTTTTTT. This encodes CASSSGQGNTGELFF. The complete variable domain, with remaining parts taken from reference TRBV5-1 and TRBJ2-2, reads KAGVTQTPRYLIKTRGQQVTLSCSPISGHRSVSWYQQTPGQGLQFLFEYFSETQRNKGNFPGRFSGRQFSNSRSEMNVSTLELGDSALYLCASSSGQGNTGELFFGEGSRLTVL.

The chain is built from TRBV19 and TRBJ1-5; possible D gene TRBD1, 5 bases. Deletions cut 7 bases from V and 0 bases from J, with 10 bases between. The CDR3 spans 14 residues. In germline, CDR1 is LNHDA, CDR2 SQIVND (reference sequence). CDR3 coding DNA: TGTGCCAGTACTCCGACAGCTAGCAATCAGCCCCAGCATTTT. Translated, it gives CASTPTASNQPQHF.

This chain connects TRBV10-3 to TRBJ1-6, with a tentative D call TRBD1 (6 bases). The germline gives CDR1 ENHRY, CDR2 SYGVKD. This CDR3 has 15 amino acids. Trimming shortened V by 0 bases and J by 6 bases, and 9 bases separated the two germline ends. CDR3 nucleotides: TGTGCCATCAGTGAGTCGGGCAGGGGTAATTCACCCCTCCACTTT. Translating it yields CAISESGRGNSPLHF.

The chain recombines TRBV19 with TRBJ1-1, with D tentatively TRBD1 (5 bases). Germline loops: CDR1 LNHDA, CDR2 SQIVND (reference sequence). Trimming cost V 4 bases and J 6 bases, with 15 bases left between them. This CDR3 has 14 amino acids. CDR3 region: CASSKGQVDAEAFF. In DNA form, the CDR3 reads TGTGCCAGTAGTAAGGGGCAGGTCGACGCTGAAGCTTTCTTT.

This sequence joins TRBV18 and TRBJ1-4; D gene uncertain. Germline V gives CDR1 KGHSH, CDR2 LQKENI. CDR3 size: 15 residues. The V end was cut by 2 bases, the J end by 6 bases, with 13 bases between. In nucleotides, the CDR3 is TGTGCCAGCTCACCATCTAATGGGGAGGATGAAAAACTGTTTTTT. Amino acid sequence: CASSPSNGEDEKLFF.